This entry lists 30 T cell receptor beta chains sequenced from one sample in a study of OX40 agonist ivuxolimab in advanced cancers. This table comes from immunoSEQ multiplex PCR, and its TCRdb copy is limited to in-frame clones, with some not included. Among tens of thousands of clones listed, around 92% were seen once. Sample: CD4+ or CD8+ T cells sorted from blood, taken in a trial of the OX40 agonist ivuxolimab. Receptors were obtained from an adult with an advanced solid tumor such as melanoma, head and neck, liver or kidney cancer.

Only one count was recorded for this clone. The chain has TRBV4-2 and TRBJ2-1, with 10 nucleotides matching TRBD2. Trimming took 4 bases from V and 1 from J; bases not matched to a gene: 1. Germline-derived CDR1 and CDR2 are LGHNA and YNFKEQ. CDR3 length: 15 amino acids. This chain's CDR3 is CASSPTSGSYNEQFF. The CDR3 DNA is TGTGCCAGCAGCCCGACTAGCGGGTCCTACAATGAGCAGTTCTTC.

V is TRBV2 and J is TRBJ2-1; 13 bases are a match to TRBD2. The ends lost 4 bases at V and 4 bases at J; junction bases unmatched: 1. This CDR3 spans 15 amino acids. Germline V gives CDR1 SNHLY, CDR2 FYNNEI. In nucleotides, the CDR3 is TGTGCCAGCAGTGGGGGACTAGCGGGGTACAATGAGCAGTTCTTC. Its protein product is CASSGGLAGYNEQFF.

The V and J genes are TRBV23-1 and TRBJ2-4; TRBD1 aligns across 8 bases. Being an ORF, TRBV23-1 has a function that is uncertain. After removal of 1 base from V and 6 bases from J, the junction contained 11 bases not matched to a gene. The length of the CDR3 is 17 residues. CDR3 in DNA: TGCGCCAGCAGTCAATTAAAATGGACAGGGAAGGGAAACATTCAGTACTTC. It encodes CASSQLKWTGKGNIQYF.

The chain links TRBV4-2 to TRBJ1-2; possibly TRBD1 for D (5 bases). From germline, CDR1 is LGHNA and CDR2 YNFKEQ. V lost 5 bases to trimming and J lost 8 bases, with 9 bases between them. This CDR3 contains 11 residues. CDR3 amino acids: CASSYPGGYTF. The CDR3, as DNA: TGTGCCAGCAGCTATCCAGGGGGCTACACCTTC.

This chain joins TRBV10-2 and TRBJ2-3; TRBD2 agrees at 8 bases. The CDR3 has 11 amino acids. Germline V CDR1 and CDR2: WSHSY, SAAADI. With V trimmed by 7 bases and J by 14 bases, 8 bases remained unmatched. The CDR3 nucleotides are TGCGCCAGCACCCAGCGGGGGCCAGGGTATTTT. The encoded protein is CASTQRGPGYF.

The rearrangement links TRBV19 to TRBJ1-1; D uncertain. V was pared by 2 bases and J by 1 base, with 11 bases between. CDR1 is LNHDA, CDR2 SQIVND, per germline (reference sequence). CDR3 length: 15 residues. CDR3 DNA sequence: TGTGCCAGTAGTATATATGCGGGTAAGAACACTGAAGCTTTCTTT. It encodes CASSIYAGKNTEAFF.

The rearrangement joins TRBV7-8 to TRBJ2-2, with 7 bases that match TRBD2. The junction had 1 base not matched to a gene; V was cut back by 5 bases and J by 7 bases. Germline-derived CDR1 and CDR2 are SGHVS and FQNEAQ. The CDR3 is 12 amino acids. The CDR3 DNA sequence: TGTGCCAGCAGCCGGGGGGTCGGGGAGCTGTTTTTT. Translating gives CASSRGVGELFF.

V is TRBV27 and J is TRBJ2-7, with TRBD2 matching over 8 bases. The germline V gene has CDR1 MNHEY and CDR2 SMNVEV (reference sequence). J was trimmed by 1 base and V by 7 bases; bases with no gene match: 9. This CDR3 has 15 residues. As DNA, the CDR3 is TGTGCCAGCACCCCGGGGCTAGCGGGTTCCTACGAGCAGTACTTC. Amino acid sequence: CASTPGLAGSYEQYF.

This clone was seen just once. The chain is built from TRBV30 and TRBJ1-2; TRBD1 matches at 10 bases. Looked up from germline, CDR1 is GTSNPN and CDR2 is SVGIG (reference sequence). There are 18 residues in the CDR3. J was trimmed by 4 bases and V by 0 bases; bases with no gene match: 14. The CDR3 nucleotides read TGTGCCTGGAGTGTACCCGGAACCCGGACAGGGGGGTTCTATGGCTACACCTTC. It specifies CAWSVPGTRTGGFYGYTF.

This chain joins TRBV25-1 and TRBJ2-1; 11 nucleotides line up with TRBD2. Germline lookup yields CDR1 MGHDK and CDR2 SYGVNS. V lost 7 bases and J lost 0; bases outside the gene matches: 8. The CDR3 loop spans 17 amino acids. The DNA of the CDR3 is TGTGCCAGCATAGGACTAGCGGGTCCGAGCTCCTACAATGAGCAGTTCTTC. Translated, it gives CASIGLAGPSSYNEQFF.

The CDR3 is CASSVDGREDNEQFF. For the CDR3, the DNA is TGTGCCAGCAGCGTAGATGGGCGGGAGGACAATGAGCAGTTCTTC. The J gene is TRBJ2-1, the V gene TRBV9, with 8 bases fitting TRBD2. The CDR3 sequence is 15 residues long. V lost 0 bases, J lost 5 bases, and 4 bases stayed unmatched. CDR1 SGDLS and CDR2 YYNGEE come from the germline V gene.

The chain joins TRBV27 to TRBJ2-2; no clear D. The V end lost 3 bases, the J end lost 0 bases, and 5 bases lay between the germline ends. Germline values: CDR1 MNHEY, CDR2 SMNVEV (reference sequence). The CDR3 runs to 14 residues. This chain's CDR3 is CASSFTTNTGELFF. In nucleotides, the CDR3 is TGTGCCAGCAGTTTCACAACGAACACCGGGGAGCTGTTTTTT.

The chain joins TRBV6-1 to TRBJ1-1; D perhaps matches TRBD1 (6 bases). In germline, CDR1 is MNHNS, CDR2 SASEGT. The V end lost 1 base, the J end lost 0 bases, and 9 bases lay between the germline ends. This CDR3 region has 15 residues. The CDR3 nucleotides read TGTGCCAGCAGTGAAGTCGGACAGTTGAACACTGAAGCTTTCTTT. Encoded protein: CASSEVGQLNTEAFF.

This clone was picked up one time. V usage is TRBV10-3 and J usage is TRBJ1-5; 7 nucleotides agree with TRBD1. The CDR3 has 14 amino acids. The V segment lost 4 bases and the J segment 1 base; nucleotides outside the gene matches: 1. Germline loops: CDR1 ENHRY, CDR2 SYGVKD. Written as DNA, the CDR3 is TGTGCCATCAGTGGGGACAGCAGCAATCAGCCCCAGCATTTT. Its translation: CAISGDSSNQPQHF.

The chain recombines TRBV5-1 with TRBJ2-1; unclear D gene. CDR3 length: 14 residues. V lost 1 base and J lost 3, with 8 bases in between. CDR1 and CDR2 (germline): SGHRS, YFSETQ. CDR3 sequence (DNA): TGCGCCAGCAGCTTGTTTGGTGACTACAATGAGCAGTTCTTC. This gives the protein CASSLFGDYNEQFF.

CDR3 protein: CASSLTSGRRSYEQYF. In DNA form, the CDR3 reads TGTGCCAGCAGCTTAACTAGCGGGAGGAGGTCCTACGAGCAGTACTTC. This chain connects TRBV5-6 to TRBJ2-7; 12 bases are a match to TRBD2. Germline CDR1 SGHDT, CDR2 YYEEEE. V lost 2 bases to trimming and J lost 1 base; unmatched junction nucleotides: 4. CDR3 size: 16 residues.

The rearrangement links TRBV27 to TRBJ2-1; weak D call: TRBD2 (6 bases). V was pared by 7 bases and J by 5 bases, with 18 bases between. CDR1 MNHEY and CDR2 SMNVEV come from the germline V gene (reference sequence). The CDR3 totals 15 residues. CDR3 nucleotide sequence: TGTGCCAGCAAGGGTAGGTGGGCGGGGAACAATGAGCAGTTCTTC. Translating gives CASKGRWAGNNEQFF.

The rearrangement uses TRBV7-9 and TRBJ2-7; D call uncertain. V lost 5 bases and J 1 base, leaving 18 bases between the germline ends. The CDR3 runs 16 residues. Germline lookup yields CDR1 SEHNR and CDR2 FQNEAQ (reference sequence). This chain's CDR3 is CASSGEGRNPSYEQYF. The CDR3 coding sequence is TGTGCCAGCAGCGGGGAAGGCAGGAACCCGTCCTACGAGCAGTACTTC.

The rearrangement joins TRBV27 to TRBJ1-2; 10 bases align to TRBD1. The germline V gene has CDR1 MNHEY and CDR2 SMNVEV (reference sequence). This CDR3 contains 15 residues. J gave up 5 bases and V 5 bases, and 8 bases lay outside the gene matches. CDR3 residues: CASSPGGQGTYGYTF. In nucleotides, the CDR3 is TGTGCCAGCAGTCCAGGGGGACAGGGGACGTATGGCTACACCTTC.

This CDR3 reads CASSTLGTAEYNEQFF. DNA for the CDR3: TGTGCCAGCAGCACCCTCGGGACAGCTGAATACAATGAGCAGTTCTTC. This chain connects TRBV13 to TRBJ2-1; 7 bases align to TRBD1. The CDR3 is made up of 16 amino acids. From germline, CDR1 is PRHDT and CDR2 FYEKMQ (reference sequence). J gave up 4 bases and V 5 bases, and 11 bases lay outside the gene matches.

The CDR3 coding sequence is TGTGCCAGTAGTCCCGGCCTGGTGAACTACGAGCAGTACTTC. Its protein product is CASSPGLVNYEQYF. This chain connects TRBV19 to TRBJ2-7; D is unclear. CDR1 and CDR2 from the germline V gene are LNHDA and SQIVND (reference sequence). This CDR3 comprises 14 residues. The ends were cut back, 5 bases at V and 3 bases at J, with 14 bases in the middle.

CDR3 residues: CASSSGSGREYEQFF. Written as DNA, the CDR3 is TGTGCCAGCTCATCGGGTAGCGGGAGGGAATATGAGCAGTTCTTC. The genes are TRBV6-4 and TRBJ2-1, with 11 bases that match TRBD2. Germline CDR1 MRHNA, CDR2 SNTAGT. J lost 8 bases, V lost 8 bases, and 11 bases had no gene match. This CDR3 has 15 amino acids.

The CDR3 bases are TGCAGCGTTGAATCAGTAGAGGGAACCTACGAGCAGTACTTC. Translated: CSVESVEGTYEQYF. The rearrangement links TRBV29-1 to TRBJ2-7; the D gene is possibly TRBD2 (5 bases). CDR1 is SQVTM and CDR2 is ANQGSEA in the germline V gene. The V and J ends lost 2 bases and 2 bases respectively, with 13 bases between them. The CDR3 has 14 residues.

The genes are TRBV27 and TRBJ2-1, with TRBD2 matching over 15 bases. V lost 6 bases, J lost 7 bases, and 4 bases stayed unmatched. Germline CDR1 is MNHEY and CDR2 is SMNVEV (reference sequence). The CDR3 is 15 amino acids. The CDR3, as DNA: TGTGCCAGCAGCCAGGGGACTAGCGGGAGGAATGAGCAGTTCTTC. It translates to CASSQGTSGRNEQFF.

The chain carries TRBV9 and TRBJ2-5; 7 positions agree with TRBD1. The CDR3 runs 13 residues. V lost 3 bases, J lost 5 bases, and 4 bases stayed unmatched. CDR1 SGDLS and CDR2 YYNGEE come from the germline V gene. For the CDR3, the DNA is TGTGCCAGCAGCGGGGGGACAGCCGAGACCCAGTACTTC. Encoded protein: CASSGGTAETQYF.

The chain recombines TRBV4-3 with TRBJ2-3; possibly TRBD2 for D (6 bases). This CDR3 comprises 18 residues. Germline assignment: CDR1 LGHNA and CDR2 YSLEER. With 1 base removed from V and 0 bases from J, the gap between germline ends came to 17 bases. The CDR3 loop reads CASSQGPAGRTSTDTQYF. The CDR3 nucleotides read TGCGCCAGCAGCCAAGGCCCCGCGGGACGAACTAGCACAGATACGCAGTATTTT.

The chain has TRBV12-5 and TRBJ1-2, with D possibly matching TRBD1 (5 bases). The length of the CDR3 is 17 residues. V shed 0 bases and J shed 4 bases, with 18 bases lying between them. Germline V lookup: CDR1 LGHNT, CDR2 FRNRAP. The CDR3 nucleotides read TGTGCTAGTGGTTTGGTCCCTGGGGCAGGACGCTCCTATGGCTACACCTTC. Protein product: CASGLVPGAGRSYGYTF.

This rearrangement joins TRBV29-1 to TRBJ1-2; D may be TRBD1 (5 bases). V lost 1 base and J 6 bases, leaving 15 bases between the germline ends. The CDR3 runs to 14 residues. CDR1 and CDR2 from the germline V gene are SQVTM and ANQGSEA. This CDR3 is CSVEAHARVHGYTF. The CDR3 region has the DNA TGCAGCGTTGAAGCCCATGCCAGGGTACATGGCTACACCTTC.

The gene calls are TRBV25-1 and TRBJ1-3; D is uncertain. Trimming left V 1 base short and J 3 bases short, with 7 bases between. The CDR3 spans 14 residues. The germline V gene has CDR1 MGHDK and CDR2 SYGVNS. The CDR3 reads CASSEWTFGNTIYF. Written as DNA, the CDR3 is TGTGCCAGCAGTGAATGGACCTTTGGAAACACCATATATTTT. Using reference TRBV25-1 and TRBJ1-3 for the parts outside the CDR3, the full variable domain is EADIYQTPRYLVIGTGKKITLECSQTMGHDKMYWYQQDPGMELHLIHYSYGVNSTEKGDLSSESTVSRIRTEHFPLTLESARPSHTSQYLCASSEWTFGNTIYFGEGSWLTVV.

The CDR3 coding sequence is TGTGCCATCAGTGAGCTGGACGGCTCCTACGAGCAGTACTTC. It codes for CAISELDGSYEQYF. V is TRBV10-3 and J is TRBJ2-7; D remains ambiguous. CDR3 size: 14 residues. Germline CDR1 is ENHRY and CDR2 is SYGVKD. V lost 2 bases and J 0 bases, leaving 8 bases between the germline ends.